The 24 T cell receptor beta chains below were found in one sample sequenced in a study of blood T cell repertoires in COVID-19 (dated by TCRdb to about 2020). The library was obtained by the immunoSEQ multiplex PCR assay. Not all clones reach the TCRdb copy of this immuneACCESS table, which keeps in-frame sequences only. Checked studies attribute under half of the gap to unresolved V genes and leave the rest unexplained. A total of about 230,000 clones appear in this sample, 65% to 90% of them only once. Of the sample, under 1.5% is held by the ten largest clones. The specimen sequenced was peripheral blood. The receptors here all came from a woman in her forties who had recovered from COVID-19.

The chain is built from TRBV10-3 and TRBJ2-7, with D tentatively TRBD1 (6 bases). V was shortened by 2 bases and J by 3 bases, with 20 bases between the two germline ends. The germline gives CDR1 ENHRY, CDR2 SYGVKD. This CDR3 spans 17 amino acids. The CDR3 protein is CAISEPITLPGVYEQYF. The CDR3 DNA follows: TGTGCCATCAGTGAGCCAATTACCCTCCCAGGGGTCTACGAGCAGTACTTC.

As DNA, the CDR3 is TGTGCCAGCAGTGGGCGGACAGCCGAAGAGACCCAGTACTTC. Its protein is CASSGRTAEETQYF. The chain joins TRBV28 to TRBJ2-5; tentative D call: TRBD1 (6 bases). V lost 5 bases to trimming and J lost 3 bases, with 13 bases between them. Germline V lookup: CDR1 MDHEN, CDR2 SYDVKM. The CDR3 covers 14 residues.

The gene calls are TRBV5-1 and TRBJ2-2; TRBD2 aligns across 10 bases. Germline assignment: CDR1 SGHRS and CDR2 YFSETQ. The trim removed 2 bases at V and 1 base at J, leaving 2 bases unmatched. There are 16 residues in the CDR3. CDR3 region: CASSFVAGGNTGELFF. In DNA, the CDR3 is TGCGCCAGCAGCTTCGTAGCGGGGGGGAACACCGGGGAGCTGTTTTTT. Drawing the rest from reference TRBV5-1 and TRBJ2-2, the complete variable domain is KAGVTQTPRYLIKTRGQQVTLSCSPISGHRSVSWYQQTPGQGLQFLFEYFSETQRNKGNFPGRFSGRQFSNSRSEMNVSTLELGDSALYLCASSFVAGGNTGELFFGEGSRLTVL.

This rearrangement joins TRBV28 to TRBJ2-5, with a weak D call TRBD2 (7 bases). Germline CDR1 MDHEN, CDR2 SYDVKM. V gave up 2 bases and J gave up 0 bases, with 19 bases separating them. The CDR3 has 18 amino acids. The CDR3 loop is CASSLTARGGGYQETQYF. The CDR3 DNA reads TGTGCCAGCAGTTTAACCGCGAGGGGGGGAGGGTACCAAGAGACCCAGTACTTC.

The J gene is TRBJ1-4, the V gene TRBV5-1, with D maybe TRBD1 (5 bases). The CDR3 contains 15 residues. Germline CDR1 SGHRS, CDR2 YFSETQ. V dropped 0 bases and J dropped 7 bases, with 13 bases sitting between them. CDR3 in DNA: TGCGCCAGCAGCTTGGACGGGGGTTTTGGTGAAAAACTGTTTTTT. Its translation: CASSLDGGFGEKLFF.

CDR3 sequence (DNA): TGTGCCACCAGCAGAGAGACAGGGACTAACTATGGCTACACCTTC. Protein: CATSRETGTNYGYTF. This sequence joins TRBV15 and TRBJ1-2, with TRBD1 matching 7 bases. Germline loops: CDR1 LNHNV, CDR2 YYDKDF (reference sequence). The CDR3 is 15 residues long. J was trimmed by 0 bases and V by 0 bases; bases with no gene match: 1.

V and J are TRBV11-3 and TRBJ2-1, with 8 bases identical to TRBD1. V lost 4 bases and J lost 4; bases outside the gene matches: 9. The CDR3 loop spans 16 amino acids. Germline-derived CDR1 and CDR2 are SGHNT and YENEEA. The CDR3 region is CASSSPQGAVYNEQFF. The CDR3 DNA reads TGTGCCAGCAGCTCACCGCAGGGGGCGGTTTACAATGAGCAGTTCTTC.

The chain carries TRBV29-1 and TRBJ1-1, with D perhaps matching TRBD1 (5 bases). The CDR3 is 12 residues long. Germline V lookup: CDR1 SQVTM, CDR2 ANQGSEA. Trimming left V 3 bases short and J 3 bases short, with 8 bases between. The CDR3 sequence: CSVERGDTEAFF. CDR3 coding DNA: TGCAGCGTTGAGCGGGGGGACACTGAAGCTTTCTTT.

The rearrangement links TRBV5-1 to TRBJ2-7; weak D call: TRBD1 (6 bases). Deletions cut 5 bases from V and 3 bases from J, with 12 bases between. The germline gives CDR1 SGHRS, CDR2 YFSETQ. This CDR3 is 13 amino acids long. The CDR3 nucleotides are TGCGCCAGCAGTTTTGACAGGTACTACGAGCAGTACTTC. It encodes CASSFDRYYEQYF. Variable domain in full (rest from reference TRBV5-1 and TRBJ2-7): KAGVTQTPRYLIKTRGQQVTLSCSPISGHRSVSWYQQTPGQGLQFLFEYFSETQRNKGNFPGRFSGRQFSNSRSEMNVSTLELGDSALYLCASSFDRYYEQYFGPGTRLTVT.

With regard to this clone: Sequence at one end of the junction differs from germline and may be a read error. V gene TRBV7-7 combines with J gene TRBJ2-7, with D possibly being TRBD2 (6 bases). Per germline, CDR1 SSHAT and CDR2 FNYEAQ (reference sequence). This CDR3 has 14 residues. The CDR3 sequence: CASSLAAGSYEQYF. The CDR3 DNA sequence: TGTGCTAGCAGCTTAGCGGCAGGATCCTACGAGCAGTACTTC.

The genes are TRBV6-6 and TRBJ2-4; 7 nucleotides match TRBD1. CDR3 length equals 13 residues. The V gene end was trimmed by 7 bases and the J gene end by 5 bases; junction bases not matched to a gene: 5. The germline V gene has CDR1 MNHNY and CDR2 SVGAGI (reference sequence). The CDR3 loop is CASTPGTENIQYF. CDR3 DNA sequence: TGTGCCAGCACTCCCGGGACAGAAAACATTCAGTACTTC.

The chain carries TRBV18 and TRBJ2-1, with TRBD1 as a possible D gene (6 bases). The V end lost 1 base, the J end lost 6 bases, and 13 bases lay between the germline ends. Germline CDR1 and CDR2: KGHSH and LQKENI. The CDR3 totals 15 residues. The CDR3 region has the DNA TGTGCCAGCTCACCACAATCCGGGACAAGCAATGAGCAGTTCTTC. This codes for CASSPQSGTSNEQFF.

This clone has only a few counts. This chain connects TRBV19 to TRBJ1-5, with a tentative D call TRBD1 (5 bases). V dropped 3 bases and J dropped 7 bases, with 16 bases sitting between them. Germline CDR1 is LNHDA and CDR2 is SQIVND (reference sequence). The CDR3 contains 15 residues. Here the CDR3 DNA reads TGTGCCAGTAGTATGTCCGGGGGAGCCTGGCAGCCCCAGCATTTT. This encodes CASSMSGGAWQPQHF.

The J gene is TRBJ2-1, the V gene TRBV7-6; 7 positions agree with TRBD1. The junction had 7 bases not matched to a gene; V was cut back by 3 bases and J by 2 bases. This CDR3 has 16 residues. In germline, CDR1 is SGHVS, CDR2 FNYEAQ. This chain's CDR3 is CASSFGDRVPYNEQFF. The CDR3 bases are TGTGCCAGCAGCTTTGGAGACAGGGTTCCCTACAATGAGCAGTTCTTC. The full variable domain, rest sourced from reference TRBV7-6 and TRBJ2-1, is GAGVSQSPRYKVTKRGQDVALRCDPISGHVSLYWYRQALGQGPEFLTYFNYEAQQDKSGLPNDRFSAERPEGSISTLTIQRTEQRDSAMYRCASSFGDRVPYNEQFFGPGTRLTVL.

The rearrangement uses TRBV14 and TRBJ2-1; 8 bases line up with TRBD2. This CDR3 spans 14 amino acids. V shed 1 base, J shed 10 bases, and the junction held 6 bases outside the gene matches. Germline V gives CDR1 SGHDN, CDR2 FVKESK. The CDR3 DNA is TGTGCCAGCAGCCAAGTCGGGGGGGCGCGAGAGCAGTTCTTC. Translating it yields CASSQVGGAREQFF.

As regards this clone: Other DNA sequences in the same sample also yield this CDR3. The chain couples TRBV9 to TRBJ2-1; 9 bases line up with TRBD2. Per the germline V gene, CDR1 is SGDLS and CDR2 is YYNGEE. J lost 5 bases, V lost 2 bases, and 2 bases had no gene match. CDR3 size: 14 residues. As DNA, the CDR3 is TGTGCCAGCAGCGTCCTAGCGGGAAACAATGAGCAGTTCTTC. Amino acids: CASSVLAGNNEQFF.

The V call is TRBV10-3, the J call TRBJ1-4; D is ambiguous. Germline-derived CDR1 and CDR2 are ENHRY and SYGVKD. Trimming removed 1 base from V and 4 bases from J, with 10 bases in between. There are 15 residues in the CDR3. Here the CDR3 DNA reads TGTGCCATCAGTGAGTTGGAGGGTAGTAATGAAAAACTGTTTTTT. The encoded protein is CAISELEGSNEKLFF.

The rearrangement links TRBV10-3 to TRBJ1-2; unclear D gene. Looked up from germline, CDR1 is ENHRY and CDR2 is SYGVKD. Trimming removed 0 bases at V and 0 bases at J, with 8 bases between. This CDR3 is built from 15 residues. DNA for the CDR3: TGTGCCATCAGTGAGTCTCGAGGTCCTAACTATGGCTACACCTTC. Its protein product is CAISESRGPNYGYTF.

DNA of the CDR3: TGTGCCATCAGTGAGCAAGGGGACACTGAAGCTTTCTTT. Translated: CAISEQGDTEAFF. V and J are TRBV10-3 and TRBJ1-1; perhaps TRBD1 as D (5 bases). The CDR3 consists of 13 residues. Trimming pared 2 bases from V and 3 bases from J, leaving 7 bases between. CDR1 is ENHRY and CDR2 is SYGVKD in the germline V gene.

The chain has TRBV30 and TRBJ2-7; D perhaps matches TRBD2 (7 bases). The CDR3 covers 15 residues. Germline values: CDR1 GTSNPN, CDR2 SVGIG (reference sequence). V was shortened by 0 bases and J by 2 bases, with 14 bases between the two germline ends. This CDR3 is CAWSVPGGGPYEQYF. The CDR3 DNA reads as TGTGCCTGGAGTGTACCGGGCGGGGGCCCCTACGAGCAGTACTTC.

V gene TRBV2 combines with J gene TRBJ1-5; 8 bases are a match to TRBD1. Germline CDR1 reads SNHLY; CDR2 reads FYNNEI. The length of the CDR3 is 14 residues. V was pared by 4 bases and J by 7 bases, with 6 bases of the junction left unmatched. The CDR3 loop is CASSVNRGEQPQHF. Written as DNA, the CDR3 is TGTGCCAGCAGTGTTAACAGGGGGGAACAGCCCCAGCATTTT.

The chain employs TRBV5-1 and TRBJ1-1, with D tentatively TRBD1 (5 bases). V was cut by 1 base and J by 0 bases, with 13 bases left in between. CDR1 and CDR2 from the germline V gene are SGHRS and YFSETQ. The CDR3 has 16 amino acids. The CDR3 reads CASSLRVTDLNTEAFF. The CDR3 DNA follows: TGCGCCAGCAGCTTGAGAGTGACAGATCTGAACACTGAAGCTTTCTTT.

The DNA for the CDR3 is TGTGCCTGGAGCACAGGGACAGGGCGGGGTGAAAAACTGTTTTTT. Translating it yields CAWSTGTGRGEKLFF. V is TRBV30 and J is TRBJ1-4; 9 bases fit TRBD1. The CDR3 consists of 15 residues. Trimming removed 3 bases from V and 7 bases from J; junction bases left unmatched: 9. Germline CDR1 reads GTSNPN; CDR2 reads SVGIG (reference sequence). The whole variable domain, remainder taken from reference TRBV30 and TRBJ1-4, is SQTIHQWPATLVQPVGSPLSLECTVEGTSNPNLYWYRQAAGRGLQLLFYSVGIGQISSEVPQNLSASRPQDRQFILSSKKLLLSDSGFYLCAWSTGTGRGEKLFFGSGTQLSVL.

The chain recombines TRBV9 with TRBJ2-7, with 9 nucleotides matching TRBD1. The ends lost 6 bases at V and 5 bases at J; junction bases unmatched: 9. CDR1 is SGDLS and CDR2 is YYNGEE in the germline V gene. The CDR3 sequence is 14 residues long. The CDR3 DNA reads TGTGCCAGCACTATAGGACAGGGGAGCGACGAGCAGTACTTC. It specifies CASTIGQGSDEQYF.